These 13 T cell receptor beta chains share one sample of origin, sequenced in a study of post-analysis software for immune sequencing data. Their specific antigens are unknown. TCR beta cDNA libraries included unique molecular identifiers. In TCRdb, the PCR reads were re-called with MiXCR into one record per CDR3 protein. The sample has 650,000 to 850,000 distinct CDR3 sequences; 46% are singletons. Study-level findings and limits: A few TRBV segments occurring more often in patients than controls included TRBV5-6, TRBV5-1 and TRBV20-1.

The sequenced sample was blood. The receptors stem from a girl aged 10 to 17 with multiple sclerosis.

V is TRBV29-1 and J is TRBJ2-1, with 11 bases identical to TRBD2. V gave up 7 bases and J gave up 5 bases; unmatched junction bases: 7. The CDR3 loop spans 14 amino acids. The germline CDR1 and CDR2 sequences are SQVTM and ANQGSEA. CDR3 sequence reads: CSGSTSGVNNEQFF. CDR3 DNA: TGCAGCGGATCGACTAGCGGGGTGAACAATGAGCAGTTCTTC.

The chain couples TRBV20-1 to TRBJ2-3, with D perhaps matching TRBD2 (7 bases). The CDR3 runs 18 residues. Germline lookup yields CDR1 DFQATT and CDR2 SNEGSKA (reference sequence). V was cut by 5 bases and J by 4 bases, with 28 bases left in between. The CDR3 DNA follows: TGCAGTGCTTACTCTTATCCATTCGGGACTAAGGGGGCAGATACGCAGTATTTT. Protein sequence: CSAYSYPFGTKGADTQYF.

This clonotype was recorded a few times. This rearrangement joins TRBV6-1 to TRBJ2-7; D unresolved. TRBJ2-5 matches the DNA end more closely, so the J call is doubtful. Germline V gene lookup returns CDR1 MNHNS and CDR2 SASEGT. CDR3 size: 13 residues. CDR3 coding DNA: TGTGCCAGCAGTGAAAGCTTGGCCGAGACCCAGTACTTC. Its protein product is CASSESLAETQYF.

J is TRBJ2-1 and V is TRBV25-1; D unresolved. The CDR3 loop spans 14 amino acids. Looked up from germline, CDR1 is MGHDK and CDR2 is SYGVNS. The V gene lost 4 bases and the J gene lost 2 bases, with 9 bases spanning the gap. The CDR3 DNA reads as TGTGCCAGCAGTGTCATGGGCCCCTACAATGAGCAGTTCTTC. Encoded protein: CASSVMGPYNEQFF.

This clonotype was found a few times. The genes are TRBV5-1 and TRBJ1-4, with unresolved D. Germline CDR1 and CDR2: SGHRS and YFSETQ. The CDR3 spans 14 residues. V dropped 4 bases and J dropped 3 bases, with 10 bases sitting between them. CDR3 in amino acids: CASSVRASNEKLFF. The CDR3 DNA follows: TGCGCCAGCAGCGTGAGGGCGTCTAATGAAAAACTGTTTTTT. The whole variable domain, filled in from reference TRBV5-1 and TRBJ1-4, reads KAGVTQTPRYLIKTRGQQVTLSCSPISGHRSVSWYQQTPGQGLQFLFEYFSETQRNKGNFPGRFSGRQFSNSRSEMNVSTLELGDSALYLCASSVRASNEKLFFGSGTQLSVL.

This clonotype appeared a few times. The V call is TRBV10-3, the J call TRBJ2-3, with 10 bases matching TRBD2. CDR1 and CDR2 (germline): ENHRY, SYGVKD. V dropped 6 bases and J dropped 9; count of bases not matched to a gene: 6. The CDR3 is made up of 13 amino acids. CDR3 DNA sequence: TGTGCCATCAGAAAGCGGGAGGGCGGAACGCAGTATTTT. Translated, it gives CAIRKREGGTQYF.

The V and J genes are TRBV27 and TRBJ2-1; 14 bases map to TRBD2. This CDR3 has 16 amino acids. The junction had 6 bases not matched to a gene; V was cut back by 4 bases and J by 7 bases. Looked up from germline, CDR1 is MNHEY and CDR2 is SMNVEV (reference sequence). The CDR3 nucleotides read TGTGCCAGCAGTTCCCCAGGGACTAGCGGGAGAAATGAGCAGTTCTTC. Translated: CASSSPGTSGRNEQFF.

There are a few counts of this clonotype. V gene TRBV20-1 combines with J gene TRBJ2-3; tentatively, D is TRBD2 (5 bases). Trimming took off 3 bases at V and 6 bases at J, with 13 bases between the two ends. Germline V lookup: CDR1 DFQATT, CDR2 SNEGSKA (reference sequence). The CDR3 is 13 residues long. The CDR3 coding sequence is TGCAGTGCTAGTAGCGTCCCGCAGGATACGCAGTATTTT. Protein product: CSASSVPQDTQYF.

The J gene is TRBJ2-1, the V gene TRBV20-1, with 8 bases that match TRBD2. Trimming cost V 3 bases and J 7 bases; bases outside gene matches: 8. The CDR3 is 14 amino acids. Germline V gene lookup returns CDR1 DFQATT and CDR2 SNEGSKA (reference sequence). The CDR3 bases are TGCAGTGCTAGCGGGACTAGGGCCCGAAATGAGCAGTTCTTC. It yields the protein CSASGTRARNEQFF.

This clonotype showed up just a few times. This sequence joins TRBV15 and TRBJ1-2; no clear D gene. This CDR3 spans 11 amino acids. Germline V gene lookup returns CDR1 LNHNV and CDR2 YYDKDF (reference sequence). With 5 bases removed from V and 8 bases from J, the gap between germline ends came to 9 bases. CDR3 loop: CATSPGVGYTF. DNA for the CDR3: TGTGCCACCAGCCCCGGCGTAGGCTACACCTTC.

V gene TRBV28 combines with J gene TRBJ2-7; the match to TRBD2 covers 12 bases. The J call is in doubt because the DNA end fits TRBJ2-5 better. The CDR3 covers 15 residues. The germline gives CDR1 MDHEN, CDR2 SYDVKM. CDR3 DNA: TGTGCCAGCAGCATCCTAGCGGGAGGGTGGGAGACCCAGTACTTC. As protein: CASSILAGGWETQYF.

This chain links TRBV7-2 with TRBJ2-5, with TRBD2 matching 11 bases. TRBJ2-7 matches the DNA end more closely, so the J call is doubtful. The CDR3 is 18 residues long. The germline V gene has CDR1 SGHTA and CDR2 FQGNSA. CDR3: CASSPHAGTSGVAYEQYF. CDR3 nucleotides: TGTGCCAGCAGCCCGCACGCCGGGACTAGCGGAGTTGCCTACGAGCAGTACTTC.

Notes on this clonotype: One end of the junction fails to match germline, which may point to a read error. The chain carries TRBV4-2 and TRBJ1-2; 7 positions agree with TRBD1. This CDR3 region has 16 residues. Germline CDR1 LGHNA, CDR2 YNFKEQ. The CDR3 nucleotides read TGTGCCAGCAGCCAAGATGGGGACAGTAGTAACAATGGCTACACCTTC. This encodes CASSQDGDSSNNGYTF.